Below, one T cell receptor beta chain is given with its context. Its target is not known. This CDR3 comprises 16 residues. Trimming pared 0 bases from V and 4 bases from J, leaving 14 bases between. Germline lookup yields CDR1 SGHRS and CDR2 YFSETQ. The sample is drawn from a study of type 1 regulatory T cells. Study at large: T-allo10 is a Tr1-enriched, alloantigen-specific CD4 T cell product made in vitro.

Study-level points and caveats: Compared with non-Tr1 cells, Tr1 cells showed a narrower TCR repertoire.

TCRdb independently ran MiXCR on the reads; one entry per CDR3 protein. The sample lists tens of thousands of distinct CDR3 sequences, 60% to 80% occurring once. Material: cultured non-Tr1 T cells, either the whole culture or a sorted T cell fraction (not recorded which). The chain has TRBV5-1 and TRBJ2-1; D may be TRBD1 or TRBD2 (5 bases each). This TCR came from a human donor in good health. CDR3 coding DNA: TGCGCCAGCAGCTTGGGGGTCGGGACGACTTACAATGAGCAGTTCTTC. Encoded protein: CASSLGVGTTYNEQFF.